This T cell receptor beta chain was profiled in a study of blood T cell repertoires in COVID-19. For the study at large: Acute and convalescent COVID-19 samples came from the United States, Italy and Spain.

CDR3 size: 17 residues. Germline V CDR1 and CDR2: SGDLS, YYNGEE. Trimming removed 3 bases from V and 0 bases from J, with 18 bases in between. As originally analysed: Estimated nucleated cell counts came from reference gene primer amplification. Method: immunoSEQ multiplex PCR; TCRdb's copy keeps in-frame clones and lacks some. V, J and clone size derive from that table, while D and trimming were established from the DNA sequence. This repertoire shows a few hundred thousand clones, less than 85% found once; its top ten account for around 2.9%. The sample consisted of peripheral blood. This receptor was taken from a young woman with acute or convalescent COVID-19. This rearrangement joins TRBV9 to TRBJ2-5, with a tentative D call TRBD2 (7 bases). The CDR3 sequence: CASSALGGQPYQETQYF. The CDR3 DNA reads TGTGCCAGCAGCGCCCTGGGGGGGCAGCCGTACCAAGAGACCCAGTACTTC.